These 20 T cell receptor beta chains originate from one sample sequenced in a study of blood T cell repertoires in COVID-19. Clones were sequenced by immunoSEQ multiplex PCR, and TCRdb holds only the in-frame ones, with some missing. The sample lists 250,000 to 350,000 clones; nearly 90% were seen once. The sequencing input was PBMCs or T cells enriched from blood (not recorded which). Source of these receptors: a woman aged 18-29 years with acute COVID-19.

Regarding this clone: Compared with germline, one end of the junction differs, possibly owing to a read error. The CDR3 here is CASSQQGVNPFF. The CDR3 nucleotides are TGTGCCAGCTCCCAACAGGGGGTTAACCCCTTTTTT. This rearrangement joins TRBV19 to TRBJ1-5; 8 nucleotides align to TRBD1. The CDR3 is 12 residues long. The germline CDR1 and CDR2 sequences are LNHDA and SQIVND (reference sequence).

V usage is TRBV30 and J usage is TRBJ1-1; a weak D match, TRBD1 (5 bases). The germline CDR1 and CDR2 sequences are GTSNPN and SVGIG (reference sequence). The CDR3 loop spans 12 amino acids. Trimming stripped 3 bases from V and 6 bases from J, with 11 bases between. CDR3 sequence: CAWSVGGAEAFF. Written as DNA, the CDR3 is TGTGCCTGGAGCGTCGGGGGGGCTGAAGCTTTCTTT.

The CDR3 protein is CASSDQGLARETQYF. The CDR3, as DNA: TGCGCCAGCAGTGACCAGGGACTAGCACGAGAGACCCAGTACTTC. The chain combines TRBV10-2 with TRBJ2-5; 9 bases match TRBD2. J gave up 4 bases and V 3 bases, and 6 bases lay outside the gene matches. Looked up from germline, CDR1 is WSHSY and CDR2 is SAAADI. The CDR3 sequence is 15 residues long.

The V call is TRBV5-1, the J call TRBJ1-2, with TRBD1 matching 7 bases. CDR1 is SGHRS and CDR2 is YFSETQ in the germline V gene. The CDR3 has 13 residues. V dropped 7 bases and J dropped 4; count of bases not matched to a gene: 7. The CDR3 sequence: CASRWDSRYGYTF. CDR3 sequence (DNA): TGCGCCAGCCGATGGGACAGCCGCTATGGCTACACCTTC.

J is TRBJ1-5 and V is TRBV15; 7 bases align to TRBD1. The germline V gene has CDR1 LNHNV and CDR2 YYDKDF (reference sequence). CDR3 length: 16 residues. V was clipped by 1 base and J by 0 bases; unmatched bases: 3. The CDR3 loop is CATSRGDSYSNQPQHF. DNA of the CDR3: TGTGCCACCAGCAGAGGGGACAGTTATAGCAATCAGCCCCAGCATTTT. Drawing the rest from reference TRBV15 and TRBJ1-5, the complete variable domain is DAMVIQNPRYQVTQFGKPVTLSCSQTLNHNVMYWYQQKSSQAPKLLFHYYDKDFNNEADTPDNFQSRRPNTSFCFLDIRSPGLGDTAMYLCATSRGDSYSNQPQHFGDGTRLSIL.

This chain uses TRBV10-3 with TRBJ2-1, with 9 bases fitting TRBD1. Trimming cost V 10 bases and J 4 bases; bases outside gene matches: 5. The V gene's germline CDR1 is ENHRY and CDR2 SYGVKD. The CDR3 runs to 13 residues. CDR3 sequence reads: CATQGQGYNEQFF. CDR3 DNA: TGTGCCACCCAGGGACAGGGTTACAATGAGCAGTTCTTC.

This chain links TRBV12-5 with TRBJ2-3, with 11 bases lining up with TRBD2. V dropped 6 bases and J dropped 4; count of bases not matched to a gene: 9. This CDR3 is 16 amino acids long. The V gene's germline CDR1 is LGHNT and CDR2 FRNRAP. The chain's CDR3 is CASGQLAGVIADTQYF. DNA of the CDR3: TGTGCTAGTGGCCAACTAGCGGGAGTAATCGCAGATACGCAGTATTTT.

This clone was picked up one time. This chain joins TRBV7-2 and TRBJ1-1; a possible D gene is TRBD1 (6 bases). The CDR3 has 14 residues. CDR1 and CDR2 (germline): SGHTA, FQGNSA. Trimming took off 5 bases at V and 4 bases at J, with 14 bases between the two ends. CDR3 sequence reads: CASSPIRGGTEAFF. The DNA of the CDR3 is TGTGCCAGCAGCCCAATTAGGGGGGGCACTGAAGCTTTCTTT.

J is TRBJ1-3 and V is TRBV5-1; 9 bases map to TRBD1. The V and J ends lost 4 bases and 4 bases, in that order; junction bases with no gene match: 6. There are 15 residues in the CDR3. In germline, CDR1 is SGHRS, CDR2 YFSETQ. The CDR3 sequence: CASSPQGATGNTIYF. The CDR3 nucleotides are TGCGCCAGCAGCCCACAGGGGGCGACGGGAAACACCATATATTTT.

The chain links TRBV16 to TRBJ1-2; no firm D call. CDR3 length: 14 residues. Looked up from germline, CDR1 is KGHSY and CDR2 is FQNENV. V lost 2 bases to trimming and J lost 0 bases, with 7 bases between them. CDR3 sequence (DNA): TGTGCCAGCAGCCAAGCCCGAGCTAACTATGGCTACACCTTC. Amino acid sequence: CASSQARANYGYTF.

The V gene is TRBV3-1 (or the pseudogene TRBV3-2), the J gene TRBJ2-7, with no clear D. CDR1 and CDR2 (germline): LGHDT, YNNKEL (reference sequence). V was trimmed by 1 base and J by 4 bases, leaving 5 bases between them. The CDR3 contains 12 residues. The CDR3 region is CASSQAEYEQYF. The CDR3 coding sequence is TGTGCCAGCAGCCAAGCAGAATACGAGCAGTACTTC.

The rearrangement uses TRBV9 and TRBJ2-2; D might be TRBD2 (5 bases). Germline-derived CDR1 and CDR2 are SGDLS and YYNGEE. This CDR3 has 16 residues. Trimming took off 0 bases at V and 0 bases at J, with 9 bases between the two ends. The CDR3 sequence is CASSVGSGANTGELFF. The DNA of the CDR3 is TGTGCCAGCAGCGTAGGCAGCGGCGCGAACACCGGGGAGCTGTTTTTT.

V usage is TRBV12-5 and J usage is TRBJ1-1, with D perhaps matching TRBD1 (6 bases). The CDR3 extends over 13 amino acids. Trimming took off 3 bases at V and 7 bases at J, with 12 bases between the two ends. Germline lookup yields CDR1 LGHNT and CDR2 FRNRAP. The CDR3 region is CASGLSGGLEAFF. The DNA for the CDR3 is TGTGCTAGTGGTTTATCGGGGGGCCTTGAAGCTTTCTTT.

The chain recombines TRBV23-1 with TRBJ1-1; maybe TRBD1 (6 bases). TRBV23-1 is an ORF, with its function uncertain. This CDR3 is built from 14 residues. Trimming took off 3 bases at V and 5 bases at J, with 13 bases between the two ends. For the CDR3, the DNA is TGCGCCAGCAGTCAGGGGGCTGGGTGGACTGAAGCTTTCTTT. As protein: CASSQGAGWTEAFF.

J is TRBJ2-7 and V is TRBV6-5; possibly TRBD1 for D (6 bases). CDR3 length: 15 residues. Trimming removed 4 bases at V and 0 bases at J, with 13 bases between. Germline CDR1 reads MNHEY; CDR2 reads SVGAGI. The CDR3 loop is CASSFLTGSSYEQYF. CDR3 coding DNA: TGTGCCAGCAGTTTCCTGACAGGCAGCTCCTACGAGCAGTACTTC.

This rearrangement joins TRBV19 to TRBJ2-7; TRBD1 might be the D (6 bases). CDR1 is LNHDA and CDR2 is SQIVND in the germline V gene (reference sequence). This CDR3 spans 15 amino acids. The germline V and J ends were trimmed by 7 bases and 1 base, with 17 bases remaining between them. The CDR3 region is CASKARDTQSYEQYF. The CDR3, as DNA: TGTGCCAGTAAAGCCCGGGACACCCAGTCCTACGAGCAGTACTTC.

The CDR3 bases are TGTGCCTGGAGTGGGGAAGGGAGCTATGGCTACACCTTC. Translation gives CAWSGEGSYGYTF. This sequence joins TRBV30 and TRBJ1-2; D gene uncertain. Germline values: CDR1 GTSNPN, CDR2 SVGIG (reference sequence). V was cut by 1 base and J by 4 bases, with 10 bases left in between. The CDR3 extends over 13 amino acids.

The V gene is TRBV5-1, the J gene TRBJ2-7; 7 bases match TRBD1. V lost 2 bases, J lost 0 bases, and 5 bases stayed unmatched. Germline CDR1 reads SGHRS; CDR2 reads YFSETQ. The CDR3 runs to 15 residues. This chain's CDR3 is CASSFMAGGSYEQYF. DNA for the CDR3: TGCGCCAGCAGCTTTATGGCAGGGGGCTCCTACGAGCAGTACTTC.

The chain uses TRBV11-2 and TRBJ2-2; possibly TRBD2 for D (6 bases). This CDR3 region has 14 residues. Trimming took off 3 bases at V and 7 bases at J, with 12 bases between the two ends. Germline CDR1 is SGHAT and CDR2 is FQNNGV. The chain's CDR3 is CASSLHPRGGELFF. The DNA for the CDR3 is TGTGCCAGCAGCTTGCACCCGCGGGGCGGGGAGCTGTTTTTT.

The J gene is TRBJ2-3, the V gene TRBV28; 7 bases are shared with TRBD1. The CDR3 has 16 residues. V lost 5 bases, J lost 0 bases, and 8 bases stayed unmatched. CDR1 MDHEN and CDR2 SYDVKM come from the germline V gene. The CDR3 loop is CASSEYRGGSTDTQYF. CDR3 coding DNA: TGTGCCAGCAGTGAATACAGGGGCGGTAGCACAGATACGCAGTATTTT.